The 14 T cell receptor beta chains below all came from one sample that was sequenced in a study of shared clonotypes between healthy human individuals. Profiling relied on immunoSEQ multiplex PCR, and the TCRdb table lists in-frame clones only, not all of them. The sample has roughly 2.4 million clones, around 95% seen once. Material: naive CD4+ T cells sorted from blood. Subset reported: CD45RA+ positively selected. All receptors derive from a man between 18 and 29 years old in good health.

With regard to this clone: Different DNA sequences within this sample yield the same CDR3. The chain carries TRBV7-3 and TRBJ2-1; TRBD2 might be the D (6 bases). Germline-derived CDR1 and CDR2 are SGHTA and FQGTGA. The CDR3 has 11 amino acids. The ends were cut back, 2 bases at V and 10 bases at J, with 6 bases in the middle. The CDR3 DNA reads TGTGCCAGCAGCTTAGGAGGGGAGCAGTTCTTC. This encodes CASSLGGEQFF.

The genes are TRBV28 and TRBJ1-1; D remains ambiguous. This CDR3 contains 16 residues. V lost 2 bases and J 1 base, leaving 14 bases between the germline ends. Germline lookup yields CDR1 MDHEN and CDR2 SYDVKM. Here the CDR3 reads CASSLSLGSGNTEAFF. CDR3 bases: TGTGCCAGCAGTTTAAGTCTGGGGAGCGGGAACACTGAAGCTTTCTTT. Full variable domain (remainder filled in from reference TRBV28 and TRBJ1-1): DVKVTQSSRYLVKRTGEKVFLECVQDMDHENMFWYRQDPGLGLRLIYFSYDVKMKEKGDIPEGYSVSREKKERFSLILESASTNQTSMYLCASSLSLGSGNTEAFFGQGTRLTVV.

The chain employs TRBV30 and TRBJ2-5, with a weak D call TRBD2 (6 bases). Germline CDR1 GTSNPN, CDR2 SVGIG (reference sequence). The V end lost 4 bases, the J end lost 1 base, and 10 bases lay between the germline ends. The CDR3 is 13 residues long. The CDR3 region has the DNA TGTGCCTGGACTCGTAGCGGCCAAGAGACCCAGTACTTC. This encodes CAWTRSGQETQYF.

The rearrangement links TRBV7-9 to TRBJ2-2; 8 positions match TRBD1. Germline CDR1 SEHNR, CDR2 FQNEAQ (reference sequence). V trimming: 5 bases; J trimming: 3 bases; junction bases outside the gene matches: 8. The CDR3 covers 16 residues. DNA for the CDR3: TGTGCCAGCAGCCGGGACAGGAATTTGCACACCGGGGAGCTGTTTTTT. The encoded protein is CASSRDRNLHTGELFF.

The chain uses TRBV5-1 and TRBJ1-6; D unresolved. The V gene lost 4 bases and the J gene lost 7 bases, with 12 bases spanning the gap. Germline V gives CDR1 SGHRS, CDR2 YFSETQ. CDR3 length: 14 residues. The CDR3 DNA reads TGCGCCAGCAGCGACCGGGCCCTGAATTCACCCCTCCACTTT. Protein: CASSDRALNSPLHF.

Turning to this clone: The junction and the germline gene differ at one end; a read error may be behind it. The gene calls are TRBV7-7 and TRBJ2-5, with D perhaps given as TRBD1 or TRBD2 (5 bases each). Germline V gene data show CDR1 as SSHAT and CDR2 as FNYEAQ (reference sequence). This CDR3 contains 13 residues. The CDR3 spells CASSRDPQGTQYF. CDR3 DNA sequence: TGTGCTAGCAGCCGGGACCCCCAAGGCACCCAGTACTTC. The variable domain in full, with the rest retrieved from reference TRBV7-7 and TRBJ2-5, is GAGVSQSPRYKVTKRGQDVTLRCDPISSHATLYWYQQALGQGPEFLTYFNYEAQPDKSGLPSDRFSAERPEGSISTLTIQRTEQRDSAMYRCASSRDPQGTQYFGPGTRLLVL.

The V gene is TRBV20-1, the J gene TRBJ2-7; the D is unclear. The CDR3 spans 11 residues. Germline loops: CDR1 DFQATT, CDR2 SNEGSKA (reference sequence). With 1 base removed from V and 5 bases from J, the gap between germline ends came to 6 bases. CDR3: CSARAEDEQYF. The CDR3 region has the DNA TGCAGTGCTAGAGCCGAGGACGAGCAGTACTTC.

The rearrangement uses TRBV30 and TRBJ2-3; possible D gene TRBD2, 9 bases. CDR3 length: 19 amino acids. CDR1 GTSNPN and CDR2 SVGIG come from the germline V gene (reference sequence). Deletions cut 2 bases from V and 5 bases from J, with 29 bases between. The CDR3 region has the DNA TGTGCCTGGAGTTCCGGACAGGGCGTAGCGGGAGTTCACGGAGATACGCAGTATTTT. Translated, it gives CAWSSGQGVAGVHGDTQYF. Combining the CDR3 with reference TRBV30 and TRBJ2-3 gives the whole variable domain SQTIHQWPATLVQPVGSPLSLECTVEGTSNPNLYWYRQAAGRGLQLLFYSVGIGQISSEVPQNLSASRPQDRQFILSSKKLLLSDSGFYLCAWSSGQGVAGVHGDTQYFGPGTRLTVL.

This chain links TRBV5-1 with TRBJ1-2; a weak D match, TRBD1 (5 bases). V lost 4 bases and J 4 bases, leaving 17 bases between the germline ends. This CDR3 spans 15 amino acids. Germline V lookup: CDR1 SGHRS, CDR2 YFSETQ. The CDR3 loop reads CASSNQQETSYGYTF. The CDR3 DNA reads TGCGCCAGCAGCAACCAACAGGAAACCAGCTATGGCTACACCTTC.

The chain links TRBV7-2 to TRBJ2-7; D is unclear. V lost 2 bases and J 0 bases, leaving 5 bases between the germline ends. The germline V gene encodes CDR1 SGHTA and CDR2 FQGNSA. The CDR3 sequence is 13 residues long. The CDR3 nucleotides read TGTGCCAGCAGCTTATTGGACTCCTACGAGCAGTACTTC. This gives the protein CASSLLDSYEQYF.

V and J are TRBV9 and TRBJ1-4; D ambiguous. With 3 bases removed from V and 0 bases from J, the gap between germline ends came to 6 bases. The CDR3 has 14 residues. CDR1 and CDR2 (germline): SGDLS, YYNGEE. The CDR3: CASSDSATNEKLFF. The DNA for the CDR3 is TGTGCCAGCAGCGACAGTGCAACTAATGAAAAACTGTTTTTT.

The V gene is TRBV30, the J gene TRBJ1-4; no definite D call. This CDR3 has 14 residues. Per the germline V gene, CDR1 is GTSNPN and CDR2 is SVGIG (reference sequence). The germline V and J ends were trimmed by 3 bases and 4 bases, with 12 bases remaining between them. CDR3 coding DNA: TGTGCCTGGAGACAGTTTCCGTTTAATGAAAAACTGTTTTTT. Translating gives CAWRQFPFNEKLFF. Drawing the rest from reference TRBV30 and TRBJ1-4, the complete variable domain is SQTIHQWPATLVQPVGSPLSLECTVEGTSNPNLYWYRQAAGRGLQLLFYSVGIGQISSEVPQNLSASRPQDRQFILSSKKLLLSDSGFYLCAWRQFPFNEKLFFGSGTQLSVL.

This chain joins TRBV5-1 and TRBJ2-6; TRBD1 might be the D (6 bases). CDR1 is SGHRS and CDR2 is YFSETQ in the germline V gene. V lost 7 bases and J 0 bases, leaving 14 bases between the germline ends. CDR3 length: 16 amino acids. CDR3 protein: CASSRTENSGANVLTF. The CDR3 DNA is TGCGCCAGCTCCCGGACAGAGAACTCTGGGGCCAACGTCCTGACTTTC.

The chain links TRBV9 to TRBJ2-5; TRBD1 aligns across 11 bases. The germline V gene has CDR1 SGDLS and CDR2 YYNGEE. V shed 4 bases, J shed 2 bases, and the junction held 7 bases outside the gene matches. The CDR3 sequence is 16 residues long. For the CDR3, the DNA is TGTGCCAGCAGCACCGGGACAGGGGGAGAGCAAGAGACCCAGTACTTC. As protein: CASSTGTGGEQETQYF. Drawing the rest from reference TRBV9 and TRBJ2-5, the complete variable domain is DSGVTQTPKHLITATGQRVTLRCSPRSGDLSVYWYQQSLDQGLQFLIQYYNGEERAKGNILERFSAQQFPDLHSELNLSSLELGDSALYFCASSTGTGGEQETQYFGPGTRLLVL.